This passage covers 3 T cell receptor beta chains from one sample sequenced in a study of T cells in Graves' hyperthyroidism and ophthalmopathy. Template material for amplifying TCR beta CDR3 regions consisted of RNA transcripts. An initial round of RT-PCR targeting the TCR CDR3 relied on the HTBI primer set. TCRdb reprocessed the multiplex PCR reads via MiXCR and lists one record per CDR3 protein. The sample lists fewer than 650,000 distinct CDR3 sequences; around 14% were seen once. Sequenced material: blood. The receptor source for this set is a woman aged 30 to 39 with Graves' hyperthyroidism that later progressed to Graves' ophthalmopathy.

Only a few counts were recorded for this clonotype. The V gene is TRBV6-2 or TRBV6-3, the J gene TRBJ2-5, with D perhaps assigned TRBD1 or TRBD2 (7 bases each). The CDR3 covers 14 residues. CDR1 and CDR2 from the germline V gene are MNHEY and SVGEGT. Trimming shortened V by 3 bases and J by 7 bases, and 15 bases separated the two germline ends. The CDR3 region is CASSYGGRGGTQYF. The CDR3 bases are TGTGCCAGCAGTTATGGCGGCAGGGGGGGGACCCAGTACTTC.

In this sample, this clonotype turned up many times. The genes are TRBV12-3 or TRBV12-4 and TRBJ1-5; possible D gene TRBD1, 5 bases. The CDR3 is made up of 16 amino acids. Trimming took off 6 bases at V and 2 bases at J, with 17 bases between the two ends. CDR3 sequence reads: CASSPSLTEGNQPQHF. The CDR3, as DNA: TGTGCCAGCAGCCCCTCTCTGACAGAGGGCAATCAGCCCCAGCATTTT.

There are many counts of this clonotype. V and J are TRBV2 and TRBJ2-3, with no clear D. The CDR3 loop spans 11 amino acids. V was clipped by 7 bases and J by 4 bases, with 6 bases between them. CDR1 is SNHLY and CDR2 is FYNNEI in the germline V gene. The CDR3, as DNA: TGTGCCAGCAAATGGCCAGATACGCAGTATTTT. Its translation is CASKWPDTQYF.